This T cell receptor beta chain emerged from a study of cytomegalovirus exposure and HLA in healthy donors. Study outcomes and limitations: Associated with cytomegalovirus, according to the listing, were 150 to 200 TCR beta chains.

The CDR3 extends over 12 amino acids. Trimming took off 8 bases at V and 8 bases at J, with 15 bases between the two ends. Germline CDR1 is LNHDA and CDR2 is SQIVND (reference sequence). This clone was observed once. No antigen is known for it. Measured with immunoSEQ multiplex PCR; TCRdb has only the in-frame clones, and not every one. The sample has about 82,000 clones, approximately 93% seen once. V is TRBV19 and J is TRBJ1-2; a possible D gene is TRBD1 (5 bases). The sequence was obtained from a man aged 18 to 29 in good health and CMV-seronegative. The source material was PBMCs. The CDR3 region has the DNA TGTGCCAGTTTACGACAGTCTCGGGGCTACACCTTC. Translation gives CASLRQSRGYTF.